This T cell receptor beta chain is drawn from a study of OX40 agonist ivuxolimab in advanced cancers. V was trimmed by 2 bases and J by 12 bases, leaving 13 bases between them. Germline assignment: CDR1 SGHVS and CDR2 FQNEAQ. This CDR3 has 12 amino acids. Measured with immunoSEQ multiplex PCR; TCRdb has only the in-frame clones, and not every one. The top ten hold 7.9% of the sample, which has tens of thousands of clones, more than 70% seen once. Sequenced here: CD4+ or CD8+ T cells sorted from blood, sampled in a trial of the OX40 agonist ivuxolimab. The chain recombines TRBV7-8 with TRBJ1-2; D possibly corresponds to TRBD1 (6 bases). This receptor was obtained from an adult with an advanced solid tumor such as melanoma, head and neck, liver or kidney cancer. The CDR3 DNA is TGTGCCAGCAGCTTAACAGGGAGGGGAAACACCTTC. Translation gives CASSLTGRGNTF.